This T cell receptor (beta chain) appears in the sequencing data of a study of blood T cell repertoires in COVID-19. About the research overall: Material from acute and convalescent COVID-19 was sourced from the United States, Italy and Spain.

This clone was seen a few times. The CDR3 length is 16 residues. Trimming shortened V by 1 base and J by 2 bases, and 15 bases separated the two germline ends. In germline, CDR1 is SQVTM, CDR2 ANQGSEA. Profiled with immunoSEQ multiplex PCR; TCRdb holds only in-frame clones, not every one. This sample yields some 98,000 clones, of which approximately 84% are seen a single time; 8.5% to 12% belongs to the top ten. The genes are TRBV29-1 and TRBJ2-4; tentative D call: TRBD2 (6 bases). Sequenced material: peripheral blood. The receptor was isolated from a man aged 65 to 85 with acute or convalescent COVID-19. CDR3 in DNA: TGCAGCGTTGAAGCGGGGGTGGGCTACTCCAAAAACATTCAGTACTTC. Its translation is CSVEAGVGYSKNIQYF.